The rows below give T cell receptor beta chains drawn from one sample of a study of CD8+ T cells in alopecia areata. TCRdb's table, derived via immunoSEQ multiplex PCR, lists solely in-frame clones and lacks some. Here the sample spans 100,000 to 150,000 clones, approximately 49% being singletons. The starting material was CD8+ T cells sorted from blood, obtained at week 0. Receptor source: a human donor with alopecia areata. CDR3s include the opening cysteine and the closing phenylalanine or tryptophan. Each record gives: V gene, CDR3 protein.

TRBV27 CASSHRSSGNEQFF
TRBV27 CASSPSRGSGYGYTF
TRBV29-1 CSGGTGGDYGYTF
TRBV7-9 CASSPPGQPRHYGYTF
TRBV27 CASSFARQANGYTF
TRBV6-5 CASSYVGTGHGYTF
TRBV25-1 CAIADLNNNEQFF
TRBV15 CATSRDHSSGNTIYF
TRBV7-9 CASSLEAGGPYNEQFF
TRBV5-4 CASSPGPETQYF
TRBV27 CASSFGATNEKLFF
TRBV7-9 CASSPGSNEQFF
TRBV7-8 CASSPSRGPREEQFF
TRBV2 CASSDHRDRGIGNQPQHF
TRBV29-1 CSVVGGPKETQYF
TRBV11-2 CASSLGTALAKNIQYF
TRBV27 CASSLSHPGTGLWNQPQHF
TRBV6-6 CASSYSGDEQYF
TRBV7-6 CASSGGAAYEQYF
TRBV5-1 CASSQMQGDGEQYF
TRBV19 CASSPWSGGEADTQYF
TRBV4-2 CASSQEVTGSYGYTF
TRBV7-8 CASSPIANQPQHF
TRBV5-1 CASSARGEQYF
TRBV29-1 CSVDAADREKGGYTF
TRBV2 CASSADEQFF
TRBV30 CAWSPTVPGSGVPQHF
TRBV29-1 CSVPGLYGYTF
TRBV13 CATQREPTDTQYF
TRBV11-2 CASSISAGDTQYF
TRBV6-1 CASSENRGADTQYF
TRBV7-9 CASSSNRKGDEAFF
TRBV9 CASSRTQNQPQHF
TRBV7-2 CASSPWTDVLYEQYF
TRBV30 CAWSVGGAGELFF
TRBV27 CASSSGQGGYTF
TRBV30 CAWEQGVNTEAFF
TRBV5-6 CASSLAGTDTDTQYF
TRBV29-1 CSALTGGQETQYF